This paragraph reports one T cell receptor (beta chain). Antigen unknown. The CDR3 is 16 amino acids. V lost 2 bases and J 2 bases, leaving 13 bases between the germline ends. Germline V gene lookup returns CDR1 SGHAT and CDR2 FQNNGV. The data stem from a study of CD8 T cells in Susac syndrome. Study-level points and caveats: The study recognized that its TCR sequencing and HLA analysis covered a relatively small number of individuals.

With random hexamers, reverse transcription was performed on roughly 0.5 to 1 ug of RNA. TCRdb itself ran the immunoSEQ multiplex PCR reads through MiXCR, one entry per CDR3 protein. The data contain 200,000 to 300,000 distinct CDR3 sequences, 90% to 96% of them singletons. The J gene is TRBJ2-1, the V gene TRBV11-2; D unresolved. This TCR derives from a human donor with Susac syndrome. Sequenced sample: CD4+ T cells from PBMCs. CDR3 coding DNA: TGTGCCAGCAGCTTACTGTCGGGTTCAACCTACAATGAGCAGTTCTTC. Its translation: CASSLLSGSTYNEQFF.